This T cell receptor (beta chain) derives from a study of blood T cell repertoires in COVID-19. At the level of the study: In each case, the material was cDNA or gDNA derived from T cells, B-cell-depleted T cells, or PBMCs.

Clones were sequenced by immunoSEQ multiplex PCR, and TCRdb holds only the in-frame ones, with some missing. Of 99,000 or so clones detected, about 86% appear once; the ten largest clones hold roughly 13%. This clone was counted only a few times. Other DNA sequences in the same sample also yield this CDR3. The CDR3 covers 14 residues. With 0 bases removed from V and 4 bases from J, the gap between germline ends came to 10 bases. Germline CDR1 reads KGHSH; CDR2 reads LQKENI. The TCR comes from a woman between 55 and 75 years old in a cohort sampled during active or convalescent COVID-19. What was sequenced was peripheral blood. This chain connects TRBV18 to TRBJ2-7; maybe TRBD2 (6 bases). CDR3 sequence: CASSPPGGGYEQYF. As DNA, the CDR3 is TGTGCCAGCTCACCACCGGGGGGTGGGTACGAGCAGTACTTC. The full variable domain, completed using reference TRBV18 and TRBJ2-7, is NAGVMQNPRHLVRRRGQEARLRCSPMKGHSHVYWYRQLPEEGLKFMVYLQKENIIDESGMPKERFSAEFPKEGPSILRIQQVVRGDSAAYFCASSPPGGGYEQYFGPGTRLTVT.